A selection of T cell receptor beta chains follows, all from one sample in a study of a mutant IDH1 vaccine in newly diagnosed glioma. Method: immunoSEQ multiplex PCR; TCRdb's copy keeps in-frame clones and lacks some. The data show about 54,000 clones, around 81% seen once. The antigens for these receptors are not known. Sample: PBMCs, taken from a glioma patient whose treatment included an IDH1 peptide vaccine. Every receptor here comes from a man aged 25 to 40 with glioma. CDR3s include the opening cysteine and the closing phenylalanine or tryptophan. The D gene is left open where the match is weak. A clone size is listed for some rows: how often the clone was seen (once, few, many), or a class if it is expanded.

d_gene	j_gene	abundance	v_gene	CDR3nt	CDR3aa
.	TRBJ2-6	.	TRBV6-5	TGTGCCAGCAGTTACGGGACAATCTCTGGGGCCAACGTCCTGACTTTC	CASSYGTISGANVLTF
.	TRBJ2-3	.	TRBV5-4	TGTGCCAGCAGCTTGGCCGGGCCCCGCACAGATACGCAGTATTTT	CASSLAGPRTDTQYF
TRBD1	TRBJ1-4	few	TRBV7-9	TGTGCCAGCAGCTTAGGCACAGGGGGGGGAGAAAAACTGTTTTTT	CASSLGTGGGEKLFF
.	TRBJ1-2	.	TRBV19	TGTGCCAGTAGTATAGGTATGACGGGACACCACTTC	CASSIGMTGHHF
.	TRBJ1-1	.	TRBV19	TGTGCCAGTAGTATTTTCGTGTATGGGTCAAGCATGGCGAACACTGAAGCTTTCTTT	CASSIFVYGSSMANTEAFF
.	TRBJ1-1	.	TRBV6-5	TGTGCCAGCAGTTATAGGCAGGGGACCACTGAAGCTTTCTTT	CASSYRQGTTEAFF
.	TRBJ1-2	.	TRBV14	TGTGCCAGCAGCCCCCCCGGGACCCGGGGGGGCTACACCTTC	CASSPPGTRGGYTF
TRBD1	TRBJ2-7	.	TRBV19	TGTGCCAGTAGCACGCCGGGACAGGACTACGAGCAGTACTTC	CASSTPGQDYEQYF
.	TRBJ2-5	.	TRBV18	TGTGCCAGCTCCCAGTACCAAGAGACCCAGTACTTC	CASSQYQETQYF
.	TRBJ1-1	.	TRBV19	TGTGCCAGTAGTATAGCAGGGGTGAGGACTGAAGCTTTCTTT	CASSIAGVRTEAFF
TRBD1	TRBJ2-4	.	TRBV5-1	TGCGCCAGCAGCTTGGAACAGGGGGCAACCAAAAACATTCAGTACTTC	CASSLEQGATKNIQYF
.	TRBJ1-5	few	TRBV27	TGTGCCAGCAGTGTAGGACGGTTCAATCAGCCCCAGCATTTT	CASSVGRFNQPQHF
TRBD1	TRBJ2-1	.	TRBV13	TGTGCCAGCAGCTCCGGACAGGGGATCTACAATGAGCAGTTCTTC	CASSSGQGIYNEQFF
.	TRBJ2-1	.	TRBV25-1	TGTGCCAGCAGGAACGGGGTCGGGATCGCCTACAATGAGCAGTTCTTC	CASRNGVGIAYNEQFF
TRBD1	TRBJ1-1	few	TRBV5-1	TGCGCCAGCAGCTTGACGTCCGGGACAGGGAAACTAGCTTTCTTT	CASSLTSGTGKLAFF